The 28 T cell receptor beta chains reported below all come from one sample, sequenced in a study of blood T cell repertoires in COVID-19. Sequencing used immunoSEQ multiplex PCR; TCRdb keeps in-frame clones, though not all of them. The sample includes a few hundred thousand clones, about four fifths of them seen just once. What was sequenced was peripheral blood. These receptors were taken from a young man who had recovered from COVID-19.

The V gene is TRBV2, the J gene TRBJ1-5, with 9 bases aligning to TRBD1. This CDR3 is built from 15 residues. Trimming cost V 7 bases and J 3 bases; bases outside gene matches: 7. Per the germline V gene, CDR1 is SNHLY and CDR2 is FYNNEI. The CDR3 region has the DNA TGTGCCAGCATGATAGGGACAGGGTACAATCAGCCCCAGCATTTT. Translating gives CASMIGTGYNQPQHF. Variable domain in full (rest from reference TRBV2 and TRBJ1-5): EPEVTQTPSHQVTQMGQEVILRCVPISNHLYFYWYRQILGQKVEFLVSFYNNEISEKSEIFDDQFSVERPDGSNFTLKIRSTKLEDSAMYFCASMIGTGYNQPQHFGDGTRLSIL.

The chain recombines TRBV5-4 with TRBJ2-1, with no clear D. The V end was cut by 4 bases, the J end by 10 bases, with 9 bases between. The CDR3 is made up of 11 amino acids. Germline V gene sequence: CDR1 SGHNT, CDR2 YYREEE (reference sequence). The CDR3 DNA sequence: TGTGCCAGCAGCCTCATCGGGGAGCAGTTCTTC. Its translation is CASSLIGEQFF.

The chain joins TRBV5-1 to TRBJ2-2; 8 positions match TRBD1. There are 14 residues in the CDR3. Trimming at V came to 7 bases and at J to 5 bases, leaving 7 bases not matched to a gene. Germline V gives CDR1 SGHRS, CDR2 YFSETQ. This CDR3 reads CASRGQGATGELFF. CDR3 coding DNA: TGCGCCAGCCGGGGGCAGGGGGCGACCGGGGAGCTGTTTTTT.

The chain couples TRBV2 to TRBJ2-2, with 7 bases identical to TRBD1. The germline CDR1 and CDR2 sequences are SNHLY and FYNNEI. The CDR3 consists of 15 residues. Trimming took 6 bases from V and 5 from J; bases not matched to a gene: 9. CDR3 sequence (DNA): TGTGCCAGCAGAAAGGGGGACAGTTTAACCGGGGAGCTGTTTTTT. This encodes CASRKGDSLTGELFF.

This clone was seen a single time. V and J are TRBV5-1 and TRBJ2-7; D is unresolved. CDR3 size: 11 residues. The germline V and J ends were trimmed by 4 bases and 0 bases, with 2 bases remaining between them. CDR1 and CDR2 from the germline V gene are SGHRS and YFSETQ. DNA for the CDR3: TGCGCCAGCAGCCACTCCTACGAGCAGTACTTC. Its protein is CASSHSYEQYF.

This clone was found once. CDR3: CSARGTGELFF. In nucleotides, the CDR3 is TGCAGTGCCCGGGGGACCGGGGAGCTGTTTTTT. V is TRBV20-1 and J is TRBJ2-2; D might be TRBD2 (6 bases). V was pared by 6 bases and J by 5 bases, with 7 bases between. Germline CDR1 is DFQATT and CDR2 is SNEGSKA (reference sequence). The CDR3 totals 11 residues.

The rearrangement links TRBV20-1 to TRBJ2-7; D is undetermined. Germline CDR1 reads DFQATT; CDR2 reads SNEGSKA (reference sequence). Trimming took 4 bases from V and 3 from J, leaving 7 bases between them. There are 11 residues in the CDR3. The CDR3 region has the DNA TGCAGTGCTAAGCCCGACTACGAGCAGTACTTC. Its protein product is CSAKPDYEQYF.

CDR3 sequence (DNA): TGTGCCAGCAGCTTGTCCGCAAGGACAGGGGGGAAACACTACGAGCAGTACGTC. This gives the protein CASSLSARTGGKHYEQYV. V and J are TRBV5-6 and TRBJ2-7, with 10 bases aligning to TRBD1. The CDR3 runs 18 residues. Germline values: CDR1 SGHDT, CDR2 YYEEEE. Trimming took 1 base from V and 3 from J; bases not matched to a gene: 13.

The rearrangement links TRBV6-5 to TRBJ2-3, with 9 bases lining up with TRBD2. The CDR3 runs to 14 residues. The V gene's germline CDR1 is MNHEY and CDR2 SVGAGI. Trimming removed 6 bases from V and 4 bases from J; junction bases left unmatched: 5. The CDR3 loop is CASSWTSDPDTQYF. CDR3 nucleotides: TGTGCCAGCAGCTGGACTAGCGACCCAGATACGCAGTATTTT.

V is TRBV5-4 and J is TRBJ2-1, with TRBD1 as a possible D gene (6 bases). Deletions cut 4 bases from V and 4 bases from J, with 15 bases between. Looked up from germline, CDR1 is SGHNT and CDR2 is YYREEE (reference sequence). The length of the CDR3 is 15 residues. CDR3 in amino acids: CASSPTQGKYNEQFF. CDR3 DNA sequence: TGTGCCAGCAGCCCTACTCAGGGGAAGTACAATGAGCAGTTCTTC.

This clone came up a few times. The genes are TRBV7-9 and TRBJ2-3; unclear D gene. The germline V gene has CDR1 SEHNR and CDR2 FQNEAQ (reference sequence). V was shortened by 6 bases and J by 8 bases, with 9 bases between the two germline ends. The CDR3 contains 11 residues. The CDR3 protein is CASSRIATQYF. CDR3 sequence (DNA): TGTGCCAGCAGTCGAATAGCTACGCAGTATTTT.

J is TRBJ1-1 and V is TRBV6-6; TRBD1 matches at 7 bases. There are 16 residues in the CDR3. V trimming: 2 bases; J trimming: 1 base; junction bases outside the gene matches: 7. Germline CDR1 reads MNHNY; CDR2 reads SVGAGI (reference sequence). CDR3 amino acids: CASSYPSRDRNTEAFF. The CDR3, as DNA: TGTGCCAGCAGTTACCCGTCCCGGGACAGGAACACTGAAGCTTTCTTT.

The V gene is TRBV7-3, the J gene TRBJ2-6, with a tentative D call TRBD1 (7 bases). There are 16 residues in the CDR3. The germline V gene has CDR1 SGHTA and CDR2 FQGTGA. Trimming took 4 bases from V and 0 from J, leaving 10 bases between them. CDR3 loop: CASSYQGGSGANVLTF. Written as DNA, the CDR3 is TGTGCCAGCAGCTACCAGGGGGGCTCTGGGGCCAACGTCCTGACTTTC. Full variable domain (missing parts from reference TRBV7-3 and TRBJ2-6): GAGVSQTPSNKVTEKGKYVELRCDPISGHTALYWYRQSLGQGPEFLIYFQGTGAADDSGLPNDRFFAVRPEGSVSTLKIQRTERGDSAVYLCASSYQGGSGANVLTFGAGSRLTVL.

This sequence joins TRBV18 and TRBJ2-5; 7 positions match TRBD1. V trimming: 1 base; J trimming: 3 bases; junction bases outside the gene matches: 5. Germline values: CDR1 KGHSH, CDR2 LQKENI. The CDR3 totals 15 residues. CDR3 nucleotides: TGTGCCAGCTCACCACAGGCCGGGACAGAAGAGACCCAGTACTTC. It encodes CASSPQAGTEETQYF.

The chain employs TRBV5-1 and TRBJ2-3; TRBD1 might be the D (6 bases). Trimming took off 4 bases at V and 0 bases at J, with 9 bases between the two ends. Germline CDR1 SGHRS, CDR2 YFSETQ. This CDR3 is built from 14 residues. This CDR3 is CASSGQLSTDTQYF. The CDR3 DNA reads TGCGCCAGCAGCGGACAGCTTAGCACAGATACGCAGTATTTT.

In DNA, the CDR3 is TGTGCCAGCAGTGAACGGGGGGAGCAGTACGTC. This translates into CASSERGEQYV. The V gene is TRBV2, the J gene TRBJ2-7; weak D call: TRBD2 (6 bases). V lost 2 bases and J 7 bases, leaving 6 bases between the germline ends. Germline values: CDR1 SNHLY, CDR2 FYNNEI. The CDR3 covers 11 residues.

The chain employs TRBV5-1 and TRBJ1-4; the D is unclear. Trimming cost V 0 bases and J 5 bases, with 20 bases left between them. The CDR3 consists of 18 residues. Per germline, CDR1 SGHRS and CDR2 YFSETQ. This CDR3 reads CASSLVGSTRFGNEKLFF. CDR3 coding DNA: TGCGCCAGCAGCTTGGTGGGCTCTACAAGGTTTGGGAATGAAAAACTGTTTTTT.

J is TRBJ2-5 and V is TRBV19; D is unresolved. Deletions cut 3 bases from V and 4 bases from J, with 6 bases between. The CDR3 sequence is 12 residues long. Germline values: CDR1 LNHDA, CDR2 SQIVND (reference sequence). CDR3 DNA: TGTGCCAGTAGTATCTCCGGAGAGACCCAGTACTTC. Amino acids: CASSISGETQYF.

The V and J genes are TRBV19 and TRBJ1-2; tentative D call: TRBD1 (6 bases). The V end was cut by 2 bases, the J end by 1 base, with 20 bases between. This CDR3 contains 18 residues. The V gene's germline CDR1 is LNHDA and CDR2 SQIVND (reference sequence). CDR3 sequence reads: CASSIIGLSGDYNYGYTF. In DNA form, the CDR3 reads TGTGCCAGTAGTATAATTGGATTGTCAGGGGACTATAACTATGGCTACACCTTC.

The chain has TRBV28 and TRBJ2-3, with D perhaps matching TRBD2 (6 bases). Germline V gene sequence: CDR1 MDHEN, CDR2 SYDVKM. Between the trimmed V and J ends, which lost 10 bases and 0 bases, there was a span of 8 bases. The CDR3 runs to 12 residues. The CDR3 nucleotides read TGTGCCACGGGAGTCAGCACAGATACGCAGTATTTT. Translated, it gives CATGVSTDTQYF. Complete variable domain (other parts from reference TRBV28 and TRBJ2-3): DVKVTQSSRYLVKRTGEKVFLECVQDMDHENMFWYRQDPGLGLRLIYFSYDVKMKEKGDIPEGYSVSREKKERFSLILESASTNQTSMYLCATGVSTDTQYFGPGTRLTVL.

The chain has TRBV12-3 or TRBV12-4 and TRBJ2-2, with 7 bases lining up with TRBD2. V gave up 6 bases and J gave up 9 bases; unmatched junction bases: 7. This CDR3 region has 13 residues. CDR3 coding DNA: TGTGCCAGCAGCCCACCCGGGACTAGGGAGCTGTTTTTT. This gives the protein CASSPPGTRELFF.

This chain links TRBV11-3 with TRBJ2-2; 7 positions agree with TRBD1. The CDR3 runs to 15 residues. CDR1 is SGHNT and CDR2 is YENEEA in the germline V gene. V lost 6 bases to trimming and J lost 3 bases; unmatched junction nucleotides: 7. The CDR3 sequence is CASSRQGEDTGELFF. CDR3 nucleotides: TGTGCCAGCAGTCGACAGGGCGAGGACACCGGGGAGCTGTTTTTT.

The chain couples TRBV6-5 to TRBJ1-1, with D possibly TRBD1 on 6 matching bases. The CDR3 is made up of 13 amino acids. Germline values: CDR1 MNHEY, CDR2 SVGAGI. Deletions cut 6 bases from V and 3 bases from J, with 11 bases between. The CDR3 region has the DNA TGTGCCAGCAGAGCGACAGGAGACACTGAAGCTTTCTTT. Amino acids: CASRATGDTEAFF.

The CDR3 bases are TGTGCCACCAAAGCAGGGTTCAGCCTTAATCAGCCCCAGCATTTT. It encodes CATKAGFSLNQPQHF. The chain combines TRBV2 with TRBJ1-5; TRBD1 is a possible D gene (5 bases). The CDR3 spans 15 residues. CDR1 SNHLY and CDR2 FYNNEI come from the germline V gene. V lost 10 bases and J lost 4, with 20 bases in between.

This clone was counted once. This sequence joins TRBV21-1 and TRBJ2-3; TRBD1, as called in the table, went unchecked against the DNA. TRBV21-1 is a pseudogene locus. The CDR3 is made up of 15 amino acids. The CDR3 DNA reads as TGTGCCAGCAGCAAATGGTACAGAGGCACAGATACGCAGTATTTT. Translating it yields CASSKWYRGTDTQYF.

The gene calls are TRBV18 and TRBJ1-1, with D unresolved. The CDR3 has 13 amino acids. V was shortened by 4 bases and J by 2 bases, with 8 bases between the two germline ends. Germline V CDR1 and CDR2: KGHSH, LQKENI. CDR3 nucleotide sequence: TGTGCCAGCTCACAGGGAGGAAACACTGAAGCTTTCTTT. This sequence encodes CASSQGGNTEAFF.

The rearrangement uses TRBV6-5 and TRBJ2-2, with 9 bases matching TRBD2. V dropped 5 bases and J dropped 6; count of bases not matched to a gene: 7. Germline CDR1 and CDR2: MNHEY and SVGAGI. This CDR3 region has 15 residues. CDR3 residues: CASSPGLAGSGELFF. Here the CDR3 DNA reads TGTGCCAGCAGTCCCGGGCTAGCGGGGTCCGGGGAGCTGTTTTTT.

The chain recombines TRBV5-1 with TRBJ1-2; 8 bases line up with TRBD1. The CDR3 loop spans 15 amino acids. Germline-derived CDR1 and CDR2 are SGHRS and YFSETQ. V lost 3 bases, J lost 5 bases, and 9 bases stayed unmatched. This CDR3 reads CASSYKKQGEYGYTF. The CDR3 region has the DNA TGCGCCAGCAGCTACAAAAAACAGGGGGAGTATGGCTACACCTTC.